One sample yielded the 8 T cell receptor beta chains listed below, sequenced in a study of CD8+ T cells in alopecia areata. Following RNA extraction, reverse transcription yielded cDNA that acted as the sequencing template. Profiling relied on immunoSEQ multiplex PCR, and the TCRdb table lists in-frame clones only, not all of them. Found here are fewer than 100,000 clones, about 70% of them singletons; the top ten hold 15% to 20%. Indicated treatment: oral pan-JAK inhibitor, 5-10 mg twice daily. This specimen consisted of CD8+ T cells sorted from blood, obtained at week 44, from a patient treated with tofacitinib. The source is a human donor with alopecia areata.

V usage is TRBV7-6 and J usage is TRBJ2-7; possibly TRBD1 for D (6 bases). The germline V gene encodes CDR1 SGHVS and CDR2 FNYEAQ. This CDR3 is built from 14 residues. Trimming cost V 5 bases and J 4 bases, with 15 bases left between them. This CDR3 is CASSPWTDPYEQYF. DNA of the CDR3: TGTGCCAGCAGCCCGTGGACAGACCCTTACGAGCAGTACTTC.

The CDR3 here is CASSETGTTSTDTQYF. The CDR3 DNA follows: TGTGCCAGCAGTGAAACCGGGACTACTTCCACAGATACGCAGTATTTT. V and J are TRBV21-1 and TRBJ2-3; whether TRBD2, the table's D call, matches the DNA was not checked. TRBV21-1 is assigned pseudogene status. CDR3 length: 16 residues.

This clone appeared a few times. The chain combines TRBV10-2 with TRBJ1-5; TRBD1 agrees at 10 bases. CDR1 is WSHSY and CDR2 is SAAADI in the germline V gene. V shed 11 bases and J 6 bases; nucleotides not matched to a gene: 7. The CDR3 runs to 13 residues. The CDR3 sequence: CAGSRDRGQPQHF. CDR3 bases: TGCGCCGGGTCCCGGGACAGGGGTCAGCCCCAGCATTTT.

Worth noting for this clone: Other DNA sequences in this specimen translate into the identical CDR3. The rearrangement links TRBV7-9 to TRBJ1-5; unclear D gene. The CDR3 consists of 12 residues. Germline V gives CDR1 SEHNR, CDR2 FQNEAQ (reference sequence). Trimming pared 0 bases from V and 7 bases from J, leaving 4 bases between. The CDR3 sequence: CASSLADQPQHF. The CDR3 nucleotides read TGTGCCAGCAGCTTAGCGGACCAGCCCCAGCATTTT. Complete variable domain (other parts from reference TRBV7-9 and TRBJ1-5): DTGVSQNPRHKITKRGQNVTFRCDPISEHNRLYWYRQTLGQGPEFLTYFQNEAQLEKSRLLSDRFSAERPKGSFSTLEIQRTEQGDSAMYLCASSLADQPQHFGDGTRLSIL.

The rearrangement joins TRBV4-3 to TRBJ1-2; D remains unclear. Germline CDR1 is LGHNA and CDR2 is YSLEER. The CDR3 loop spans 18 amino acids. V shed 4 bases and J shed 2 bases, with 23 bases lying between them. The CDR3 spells CASSPGPIHSDLNYGYTF. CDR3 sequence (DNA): TGCGCCAGCAGCCCCGGACCTATTCATTCCGACCTCAACTATGGCTACACCTTC.

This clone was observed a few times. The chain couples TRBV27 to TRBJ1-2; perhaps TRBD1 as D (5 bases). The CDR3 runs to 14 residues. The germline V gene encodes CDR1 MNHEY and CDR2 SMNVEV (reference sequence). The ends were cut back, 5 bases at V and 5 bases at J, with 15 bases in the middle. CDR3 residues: CASSLKPRQYGYTF. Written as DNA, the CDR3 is TGTGCCAGCAGTCTCAAACCGCGACAGTATGGCTACACCTTC.

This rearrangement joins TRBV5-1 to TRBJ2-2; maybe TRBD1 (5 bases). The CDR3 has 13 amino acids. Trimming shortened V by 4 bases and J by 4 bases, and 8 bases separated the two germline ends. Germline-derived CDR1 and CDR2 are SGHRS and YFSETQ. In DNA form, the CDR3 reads TGCGCCAGCAGCGGTCAGGGCACCGGGGAGCTGTTTTTT. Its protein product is CASSGQGTGELFF.

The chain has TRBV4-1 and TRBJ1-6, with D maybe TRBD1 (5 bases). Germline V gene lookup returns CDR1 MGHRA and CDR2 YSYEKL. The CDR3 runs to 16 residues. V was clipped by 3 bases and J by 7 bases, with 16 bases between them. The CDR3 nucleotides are TGCGCCAGCAGCCAGGGACTGGGGCGGCGAAATTCACCCCTCCACTTT. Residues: CASSQGLGRRNSPLHF.